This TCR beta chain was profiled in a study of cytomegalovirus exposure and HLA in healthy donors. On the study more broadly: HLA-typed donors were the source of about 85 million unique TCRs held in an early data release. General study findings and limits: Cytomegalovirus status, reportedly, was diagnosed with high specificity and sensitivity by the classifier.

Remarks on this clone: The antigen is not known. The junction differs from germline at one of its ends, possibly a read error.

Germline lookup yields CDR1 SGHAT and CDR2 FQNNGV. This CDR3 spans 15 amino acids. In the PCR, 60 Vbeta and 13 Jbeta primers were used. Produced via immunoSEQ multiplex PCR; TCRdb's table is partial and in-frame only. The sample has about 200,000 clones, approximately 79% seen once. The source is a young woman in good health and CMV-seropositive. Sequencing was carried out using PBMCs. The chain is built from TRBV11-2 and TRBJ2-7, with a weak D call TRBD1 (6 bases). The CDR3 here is CASSLLYTPDRTRDF. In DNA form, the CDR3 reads TGTGCCAGCAGCTTACTCTATACCCCTGACAGGACAAGGGACTTC.